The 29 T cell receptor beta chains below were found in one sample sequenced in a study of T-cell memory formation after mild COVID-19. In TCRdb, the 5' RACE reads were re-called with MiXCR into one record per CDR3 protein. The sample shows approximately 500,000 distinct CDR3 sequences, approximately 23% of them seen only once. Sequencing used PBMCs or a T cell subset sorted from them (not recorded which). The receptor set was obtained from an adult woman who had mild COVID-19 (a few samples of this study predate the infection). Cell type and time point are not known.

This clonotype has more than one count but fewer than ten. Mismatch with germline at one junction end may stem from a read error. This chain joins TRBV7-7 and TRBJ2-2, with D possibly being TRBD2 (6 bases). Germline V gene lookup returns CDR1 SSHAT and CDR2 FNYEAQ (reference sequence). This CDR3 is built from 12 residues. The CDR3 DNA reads TGTGCTAGCAGCTTCGGGGGCGGGGAGCTGTTTTTT. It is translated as CASSFGGGELFF. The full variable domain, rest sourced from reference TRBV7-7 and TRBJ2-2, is GAGVSQSPRYKVTKRGQDVTLRCDPISSHATLYWYQQALGQGPEFLTYFNYEAQPDKSGLPSDRFSAERPEGSISTLTIQRTEQRDSAMYRCASSFGGGELFFGEGSRLTVL.

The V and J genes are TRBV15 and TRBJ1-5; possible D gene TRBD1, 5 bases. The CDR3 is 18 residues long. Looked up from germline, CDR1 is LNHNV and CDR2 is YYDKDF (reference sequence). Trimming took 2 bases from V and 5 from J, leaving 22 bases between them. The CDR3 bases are TGTGCCACCAGCAGACGATCGGGACGGGTGGGGCCCGATCAGCCCCAGCATTTT. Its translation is CATSRRSGRVGPDQPQHF.

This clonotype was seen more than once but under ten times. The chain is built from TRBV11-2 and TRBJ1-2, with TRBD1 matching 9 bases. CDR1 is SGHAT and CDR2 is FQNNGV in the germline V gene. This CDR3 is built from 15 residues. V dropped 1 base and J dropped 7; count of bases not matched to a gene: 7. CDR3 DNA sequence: TGTGCCAGCAGCTTAGGCGAGGACAGGGGAGGTGGCTACACCTTC. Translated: CASSLGEDRGGGYTF.

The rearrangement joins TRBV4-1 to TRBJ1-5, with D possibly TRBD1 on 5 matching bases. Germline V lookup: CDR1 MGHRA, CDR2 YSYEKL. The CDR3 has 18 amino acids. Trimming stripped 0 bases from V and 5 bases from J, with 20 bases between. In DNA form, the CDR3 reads TGCGCCAGCAGCCAAGATTCGGTGGCAGGAAGAGGGGATCAGCCCCAGCATTTT. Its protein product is CASSQDSVAGRGDQPQHF.

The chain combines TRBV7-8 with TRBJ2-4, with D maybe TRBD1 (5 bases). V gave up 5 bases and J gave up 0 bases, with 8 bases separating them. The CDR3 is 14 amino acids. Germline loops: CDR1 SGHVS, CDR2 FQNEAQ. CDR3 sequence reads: CASSRDRAKNIQYF. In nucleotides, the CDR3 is TGTGCCAGCAGCCGTGACAGAGCCAAAAACATTCAGTACTTC.

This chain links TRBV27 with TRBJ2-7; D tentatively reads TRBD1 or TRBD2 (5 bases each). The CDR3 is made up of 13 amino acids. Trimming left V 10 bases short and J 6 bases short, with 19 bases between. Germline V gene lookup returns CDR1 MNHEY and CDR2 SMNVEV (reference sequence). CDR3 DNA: TGTGCCACCAAACGGGGCAGTGTAAGCGAGCAGTACTTC. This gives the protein CATKRGSVSEQYF.

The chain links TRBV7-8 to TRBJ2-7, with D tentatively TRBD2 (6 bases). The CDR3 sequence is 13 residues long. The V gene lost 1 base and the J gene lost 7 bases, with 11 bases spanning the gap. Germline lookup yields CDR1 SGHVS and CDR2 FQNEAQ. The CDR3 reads CASSLGLVEEQYF. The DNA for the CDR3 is TGTGCCAGCAGCTTAGGACTAGTGGAAGAGCAGTACTTC. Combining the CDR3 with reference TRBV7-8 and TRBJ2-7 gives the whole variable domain GAGVSQSPRYKVAKRGQDVALRCDPISGHVSLFWYQQALGQGPEFLTYFQNEAQLDKSGLPSDRFFAERPEGSVSTLKIQRTQQEDSAVYLCASSLGLVEEQYFGPGTRLTVT.

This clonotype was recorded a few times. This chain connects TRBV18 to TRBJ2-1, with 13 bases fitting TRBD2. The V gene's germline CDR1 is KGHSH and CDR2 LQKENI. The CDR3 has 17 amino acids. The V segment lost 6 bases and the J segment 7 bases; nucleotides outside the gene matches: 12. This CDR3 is CASSRLAGGNTQNEQFF. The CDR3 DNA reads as TGTGCCAGCTCCAGACTAGCGGGAGGAAATACTCAAAATGAGCAGTTCTTC. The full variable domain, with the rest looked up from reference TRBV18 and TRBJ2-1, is NAGVMQNPRHLVRRRGQEARLRCSPMKGHSHVYWYRQLPEEGLKFMVYLQKENIIDESGMPKERFSAEFPKEGPSILRIQQVVRGDSAAYFCASSRLAGGNTQNEQFFGPGTRLTVL.

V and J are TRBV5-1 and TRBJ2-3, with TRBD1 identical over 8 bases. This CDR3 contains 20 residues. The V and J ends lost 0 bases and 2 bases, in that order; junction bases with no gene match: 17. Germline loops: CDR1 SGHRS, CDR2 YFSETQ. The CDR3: CASSLAPQGAVAEATDTQYF. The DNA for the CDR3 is TGCGCCAGCAGCTTGGCCCCCCAGGGGGCTGTGGCGGAGGCCACAGATACGCAGTATTTT.

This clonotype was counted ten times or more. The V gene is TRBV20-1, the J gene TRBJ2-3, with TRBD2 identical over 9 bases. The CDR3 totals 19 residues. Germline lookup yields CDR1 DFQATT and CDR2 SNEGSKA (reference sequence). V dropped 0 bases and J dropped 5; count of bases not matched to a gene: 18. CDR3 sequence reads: CSARDYSTSGPLREDTQYF. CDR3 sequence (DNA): TGCAGTGCTAGAGACTACTCGACTAGCGGACCCCTTAGGGAAGATACGCAGTATTTT.

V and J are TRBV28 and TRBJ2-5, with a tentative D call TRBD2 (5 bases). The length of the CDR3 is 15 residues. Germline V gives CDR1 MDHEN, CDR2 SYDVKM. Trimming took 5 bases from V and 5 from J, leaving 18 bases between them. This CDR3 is CASSHVGGITETQYF. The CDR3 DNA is TGTGCCAGCAGTCACGTAGGAGGCATTACGGAGACCCAGTACTTC.

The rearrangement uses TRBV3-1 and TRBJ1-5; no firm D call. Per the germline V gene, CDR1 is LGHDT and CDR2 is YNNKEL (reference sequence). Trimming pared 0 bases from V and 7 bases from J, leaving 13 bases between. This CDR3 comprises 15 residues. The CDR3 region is CASSQDDDPRQPQHF. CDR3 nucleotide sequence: TGTGCCAGCAGCCAAGATGACGACCCGAGGCAGCCCCAGCATTTT.

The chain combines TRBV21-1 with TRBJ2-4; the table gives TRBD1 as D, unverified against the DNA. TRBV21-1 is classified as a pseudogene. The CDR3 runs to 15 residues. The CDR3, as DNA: TGTGCCAGCAGCAAAGGGGGGCAGGGAAGGAACATTCAGTACTTC. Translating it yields CASSKGGQGRNIQYF.

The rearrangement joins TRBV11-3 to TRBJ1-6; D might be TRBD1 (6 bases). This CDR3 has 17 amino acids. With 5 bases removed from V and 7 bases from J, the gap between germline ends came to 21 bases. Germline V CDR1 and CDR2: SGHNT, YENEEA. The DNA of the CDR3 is TGTGCCAGCAGCCTCCAGGGACATCTCATAAGGAATTCACCCCTCCACTTT. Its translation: CASSLQGHLIRNSPLHF.

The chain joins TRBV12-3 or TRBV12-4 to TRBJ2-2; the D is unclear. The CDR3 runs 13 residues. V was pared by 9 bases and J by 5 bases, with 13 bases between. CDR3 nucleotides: TGTGCCAGTCCACCCAGTCGTACCGGGGAGCTGTTTTTT. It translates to CASPPSRTGELFF.

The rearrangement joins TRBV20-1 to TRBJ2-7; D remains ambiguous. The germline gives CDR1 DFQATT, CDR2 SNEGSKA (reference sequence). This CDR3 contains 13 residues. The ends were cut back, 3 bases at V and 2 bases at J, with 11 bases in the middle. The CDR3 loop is CSARRPSTYEQYF. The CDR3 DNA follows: TGCAGTGCTAGGCGACCGTCCACCTACGAGCAGTACTTC.

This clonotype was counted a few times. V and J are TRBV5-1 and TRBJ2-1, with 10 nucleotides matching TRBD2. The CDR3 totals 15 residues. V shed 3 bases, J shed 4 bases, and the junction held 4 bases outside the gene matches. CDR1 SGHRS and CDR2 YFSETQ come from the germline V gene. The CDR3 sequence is CASSYRTSGYNEQFF. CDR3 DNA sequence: TGCGCCAGCAGCTATCGGACTAGCGGATACAATGAGCAGTTCTTC.

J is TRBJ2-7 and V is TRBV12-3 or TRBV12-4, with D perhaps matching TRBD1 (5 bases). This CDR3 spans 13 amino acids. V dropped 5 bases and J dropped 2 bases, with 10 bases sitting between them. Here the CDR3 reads CASSLDRPYEQYF. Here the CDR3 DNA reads TGTGCCAGCAGTCTCGACAGACCCTACGAGCAGTACTTC.

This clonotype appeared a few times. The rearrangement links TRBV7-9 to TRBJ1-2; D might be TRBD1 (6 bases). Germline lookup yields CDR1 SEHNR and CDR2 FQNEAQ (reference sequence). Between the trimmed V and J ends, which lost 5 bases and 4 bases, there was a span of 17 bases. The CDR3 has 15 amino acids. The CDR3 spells CASSTRQTGIYGYTF. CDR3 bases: TGTGCCAGCAGCACACGGCAGACAGGAATCTATGGCTACACCTTC.

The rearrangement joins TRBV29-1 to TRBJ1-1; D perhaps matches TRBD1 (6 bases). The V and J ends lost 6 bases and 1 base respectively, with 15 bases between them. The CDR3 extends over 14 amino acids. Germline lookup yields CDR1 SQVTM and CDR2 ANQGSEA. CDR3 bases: TGCAGCGTGGAACTACAGGGCCGGAACACTGAAGCTTTCTTT. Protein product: CSVELQGRNTEAFF. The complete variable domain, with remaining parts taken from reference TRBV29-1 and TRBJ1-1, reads SAVISQKPSRDICQRGTSLTIQCQVDSQVTMMFWYRQQPGQSLTLIATANQGSEATYESGFVIDKFPISRPNLTFSTLTVSNMSPEDSSIYLCSVELQGRNTEAFFGQGTRLTVV.

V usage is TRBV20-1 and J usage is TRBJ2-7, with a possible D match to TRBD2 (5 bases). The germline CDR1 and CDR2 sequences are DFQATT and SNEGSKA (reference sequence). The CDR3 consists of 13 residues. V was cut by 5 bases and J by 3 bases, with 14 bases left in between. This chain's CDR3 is CSAFNREGYEQYF. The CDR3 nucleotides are TGCAGTGCTTTTAACCGGGAAGGCTACGAGCAGTACTTC.

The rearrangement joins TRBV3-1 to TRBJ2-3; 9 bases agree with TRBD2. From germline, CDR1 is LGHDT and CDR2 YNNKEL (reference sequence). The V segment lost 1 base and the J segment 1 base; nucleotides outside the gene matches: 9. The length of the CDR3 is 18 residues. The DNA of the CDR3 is TGTGCCAGCAGCCAAGTCTGGGTAGCGGGGGCCCGCACAGATACGCAGTATTTT. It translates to CASSQVWVAGARTDTQYF.

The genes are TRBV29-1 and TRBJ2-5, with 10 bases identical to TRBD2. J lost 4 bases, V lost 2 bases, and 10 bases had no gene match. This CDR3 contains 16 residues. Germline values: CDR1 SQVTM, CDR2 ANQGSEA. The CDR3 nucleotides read TGCAGCGTTGAACCAATAGCGGGAGGCCGGGGAGAGACCCAGTACTTC. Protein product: CSVEPIAGGRGETQYF.

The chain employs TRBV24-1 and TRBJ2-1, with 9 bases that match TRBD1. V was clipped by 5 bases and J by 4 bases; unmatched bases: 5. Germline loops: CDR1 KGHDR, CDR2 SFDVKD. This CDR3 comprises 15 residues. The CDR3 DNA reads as TGTGCCACCAGTGCCCGGGGACAGGGATACAATGAGCAGTTCTTC. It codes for CATSARGQGYNEQFF.

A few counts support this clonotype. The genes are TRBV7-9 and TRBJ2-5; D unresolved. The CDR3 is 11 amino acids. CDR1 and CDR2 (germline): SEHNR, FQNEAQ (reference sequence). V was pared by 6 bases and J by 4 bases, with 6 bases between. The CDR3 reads CASSILETQYF. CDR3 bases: TGTGCCAGCAGTATCTTAGAGACCCAGTACTTC.

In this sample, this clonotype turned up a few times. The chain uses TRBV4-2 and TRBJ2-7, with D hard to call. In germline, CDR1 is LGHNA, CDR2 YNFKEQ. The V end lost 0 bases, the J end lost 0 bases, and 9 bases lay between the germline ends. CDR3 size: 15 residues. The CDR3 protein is CASSQDGLSSYEQYF. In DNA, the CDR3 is TGTGCCAGCAGCCAAGATGGCCTCAGCTCCTACGAGCAGTACTTC.

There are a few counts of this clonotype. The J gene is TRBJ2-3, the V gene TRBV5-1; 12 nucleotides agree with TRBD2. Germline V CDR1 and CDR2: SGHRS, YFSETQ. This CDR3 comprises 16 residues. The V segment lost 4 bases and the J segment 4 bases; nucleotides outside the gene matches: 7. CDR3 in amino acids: CASSVGLAGRSDTQYF. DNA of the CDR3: TGCGCCAGCAGCGTCGGACTAGCGGGGAGGTCAGATACGCAGTATTTT.

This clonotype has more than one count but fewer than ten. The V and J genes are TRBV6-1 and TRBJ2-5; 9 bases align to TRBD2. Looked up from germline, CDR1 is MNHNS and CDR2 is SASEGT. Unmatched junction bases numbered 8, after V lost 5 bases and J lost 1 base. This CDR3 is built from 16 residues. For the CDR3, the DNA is TGTGCCAGCAGTTCGTATGAGACTAGCGGCCAAGAGACCCAGTACTTC. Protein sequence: CASSSYETSGQETQYF.

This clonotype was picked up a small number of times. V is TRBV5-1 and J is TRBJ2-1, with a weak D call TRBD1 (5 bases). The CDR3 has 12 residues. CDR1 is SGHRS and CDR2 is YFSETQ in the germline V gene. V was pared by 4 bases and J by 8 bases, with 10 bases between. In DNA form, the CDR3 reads TGCGCCAGCAGCAAGACAGACCATGAGCAGTTCTTC. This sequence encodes CASSKTDHEQFF.